This T cell receptor (beta chain) was captured by sequencing in a study of chemoradiotherapy in HPV16-positive cancers. On the study more broadly: Candidate HPV-specific clones and shared TCR motifs came from a couple of HPV16-positive patients.

A remark on this clone: Antigen: not known.

Findings and limits, study-wide: Candidate HPV-specific clones and E7-related TCR motifs grew in tumor during treatment.

Method: immunoSEQ multiplex PCR; TCRdb's copy keeps in-frame clones and lacks some. The sample shows around 30,000 clones, about 90% of them seen only once. V was shortened by 1 base and J by 3 bases, with 7 bases between the two germline ends. The CDR3 extends over 15 amino acids. The germline V gene encodes CDR1 SNHLY and CDR2 FYNNEI. The receptor comes from a human donor with HPV-associated anogenital cancer. The source material was blood, sampled from a patient who underwent chemoradiotherapy. The J gene is TRBJ2-6, the V gene TRBV2, with D perhaps TRBD1 or TRBD2 (6 bases each). Here the CDR3 reads CASSEEGGGANVLTF. DNA for the CDR3: TGTGCCAGCAGTGAAGAGGGGGGTGGGGCCAACGTCCTGACTTTC.